The rows below give T cell receptor beta chains drawn from one sample of a study of blood T cells in healthy people across ages. One entry per CDR3 protein, called by TCRdb with MiXCR from the 5' RACE reads. Of 1.5 million to 2 million distinct CDR3 sequences listed, roughly 27% were seen once; the top ten hold 7.7%. The sample taken for sequencing was blood. Source of these receptors: a woman in her 30s in good health. CDR3s include the opening cysteine and the closing phenylalanine or tryptophan. Each record gives: J gene, V gene, clone size, D gene, CDR3 protein, CDR3 DNA. The D gene is left open where the match is weak. Expanded clones get a size class; other rows say once, few or many, or leave the size out.

TRBJ1-2	TRBV19	-	-	CASSMTPSRYGYTF	TGTGCCAGTAGTATGACTCCATCTCGCTATGGCTACACCTTC
TRBJ2-5	TRBV29-1	few	-	CSGRWRAKETQYF	TGCAGCGGGAGGTGGAGGGCGAAAGAGACCCAGTACTTC
TRBJ2-1	TRBV9	many	-	CASGGNEQFF	TGTGCCAGCGGGGGCAATGAGCAGTTCTTC
TRBJ1-1	TRBV5-5	-	-	CASSLGVQGTNTEAFF	TGTGCCAGCAGCTTGGGGGTACAGGGAACGAACACTGAAGCTTTCTTT
TRBJ2-7	TRBV20-1	-	-	CRGGVYEQYF	TGCAGGGGGGGCGTCTACGAGCAGTACTTC
TRBJ2-1	TRBV6-5	many	TRBD2	CASSRDYYNEQFF	TGTGCCAGCAGTCGGGACTACTACAATGAGCAGTTCTTC
TRBJ1-6	TRBV30	-	-	CAWRLNSPLHF	TGTGCCTGGAGACTTAATTCACCCCTCCACTTT
TRBJ1-5	TRBV7-2	-	-	CASSLATGLSGGPQHF	TGTGCCAGCAGCTTAGCGACCGGTCTTTCTGGGGGGCCCCAGCATTTT
TRBJ2-7	TRBV6-2/TRBV6-3	-	-	CASSYMAFTSYEQYF	TGTGCCAGCAGTTACATGGCCTTCACGTCCTACGAGCAGTACTTC
TRBJ1-2	TRBV5-4	-	-	CASSSWGAGGGYGYTF	TGTGCCAGCAGCTCCTGGGGGGCTGGGGGAGGATATGGCTACACCTTC
TRBJ2-1	TRBV27	few	-	CASSPWGYSYNEQFF	TGTGCCAGCAGTCCTTGGGGGTATTCCTACAATGAGCAGTTCTTC
TRBJ2-5	TRBV5-1	-	-	CASSLGHGQTQYF	TGCGCCAGCAGCTTGGGTCACGGCCAGACCCAGTACTTC
TRBJ2-1	TRBV12-3/TRBV12-4	-	TRBD2	CASSALAGGQNEQFF	TGTGCCAGCAGCGCGCTAGCGGGGGGGCAAAATGAGCAGTTCTTC
TRBJ1-6	TRBV10-1	-	-	CASREVGGDSPLHF	TGCGCCAGCAGGGAGGTGGGTGGCGATTCACCCCTCCACTTT
TRBJ1-1	TRBV6-5	-	TRBD1	CASSSSGTGVLNTEAFF	TGTGCCAGCAGTTCCTCCGGGACAGGGGTCCTGAACACTGAAGCTTTCTTT
TRBJ1-2	TRBV10-3	once	-	CATEGRGENYGYTF	TGTGCCACTGAGGGTCGGGGGGAAAACTATGGCTACACCTTC
TRBJ2-3	TRBV28	-	-	CASSQPAGTDTQYF	TGTGCCAGCAGTCAGCCCGCGGGCACAGATACGCAGTATTTT
TRBJ2-7	TRBV10-3	once	TRBD1	CATSPGQGALEQYF	TGTGCCACCAGTCCGGGACAGGGGGCTCTCGAGCAGTACTTC
TRBJ1-1	TRBV20-1	-	TRBD1	CSARGPTGRNTEAFF	TGCAGTGCTAGAGGTCCGACAGGGAGGAACACTGAAGCTTTCTTT
TRBJ2-3	TRBV7-2	-	-	CASMLSDTQYF	TGTGCCAGCATGTTGTCAGATACGCAGTATTTT
TRBJ2-7	TRBV21-1	few	-	CASSKAEIAGDEQYF	TGTGCCAGCAGCAAAGCGGAAATAGCGGGAGACGAGCAGTACTTC
TRBJ2-6	TRBV12-3/TRBV12-4	many	TRBD1	CASRRLIGQGPGANVLTF	TGTGCCAGCAGACGACTCATAGGACAGGGCCCTGGGGCCAACGTCCTGACTTTC
TRBJ2-7	TRBV7-2	many	TRBD2	CASSYDGTSGIGEQYF	TGTGCCAGCAGCTACGATGGGACTAGCGGGATCGGCGAGCAGTACTTC
TRBJ1-1	TRBV28	-	-	CASSAGWTEAFF	TGTGCCAGCAGTGCCGGGTGGACTGAAGCTTTCTTT
TRBJ1-5	TRBV24-1	few	-	CATSGPKFQPQHF	TGTGCCACCAGTGGCCCCAAGTTCCAGCCCCAGCATTTT
TRBJ2-3	TRBV14	-	TRBD2	CASSQDSGGTDTQYF	TGTGCCAGCAGCCAAGACAGCGGGGGGACCGATACGCAGTATTTT
TRBJ2-7	TRBV4-1	-	TRBD1	CASSQDHRGFSSYEQYF	TGCGCCAGCAGCCAAGATCACAGGGGTTTTAGCTCCTACGAGCAGTACTTC
TRBJ1-5	TRBV2	-	-	CASTREPSNQPQHF	TGTGCCAGCACTCGGGAGCCAAGCAATCAGCCCCAGCATTTT
TRBJ2-3	TRBV7-9	once	TRBD2	CASSLALGLAGEDTQYF	TGTGCCAGCAGCTTAGCTTTAGGGCTAGCGGGGGAGGATACGCAGTATTTT
TRBJ2-5	TRBV29-1	few	TRBD2	CSVELAGGLGETQYF	TGCAGCGTTGAACTAGCGGGGGGGCTAGGAGAGACCCAGTACTTC
TRBJ2-1	TRBV5-1	-	TRBD2	CASSSGVVAYNGQFF	TGCGCCAGCAGCAGCGGGGTAGTAGCCTACAATGGGCAGTTCTTC
TRBJ2-7	TRBV29-1	few	TRBD2	CSVDLSGSYEQYF	TGCAGCGTTGACCTTAGCGGGAGCTACGAGCAGTACTTC
TRBJ2-5	TRBV7-9	-	-	CASSPRGRDRGGETQYF	TGTGCCAGCAGCCCAAGGGGCCGAGACAGGGGAGGGGAGACCCAGTACTTC
TRBJ1-3	TRBV9	-	-	CASSVGGRVFSGNTIYF	TGTGCCAGCAGCGTAGGGGGGCGCGTATTCTCTGGAAACACCATATATTTT
TRBJ2-1	TRBV5-5	few	-	CASSLFGGPRLGNEQFF	TGTGCCAGCAGCTTATTTGGCGGACCCAGATTGGGGAATGAGCAGTTCTTC
TRBJ2-3	TRBV7-2	few	-	CASSDRNTQYF	TGTGCCAGCAGCGACAGAAATACGCAGTATTTT
TRBJ2-3	TRBV2	-	-	CASAGTSDTQYF	TGTGCCAGCGCTGGTACTAGCGATACGCAGTATTTT
TRBJ1-1	TRBV19	-	-	CASSISGTTNTEAFF	TGTGCCAGTAGTATTTCCGGGACAACGAACACTGAAGCTTTCTTT
TRBJ2-7	TRBV10-3	many	TRBD2	CAINPGLASNEQYF	TGTGCCATCAATCCGGGACTAGCGTCCAACGAGCAGTACTTC
TRBJ2-7	TRBV29-1	many	-	CSVAGLLEQYF	TGCAGCGTGGCGGGACTCTTGGAGCAGTACTTC
TRBJ2-4	TRBV7-3	-	TRBD2	CSSSLGLAGVYEQYF	TGTTCCAGCAGCTTAGGGCTAGCGGGGGTATATGAGCAGTACTTC
TRBJ2-5	TRBV6-2/TRBV6-3	-	-	CASSYTPQETQYF	TGTGCCAGCAGTTACACCCCCCAAGAGACCCAGTACTTC
TRBJ2-1	TRBV5-1	-	TRBD2	CASSFRVSGGAPGEQFF	TGCGCCAGCAGCTTTCGCGTGAGCGGGGGGGCCCCAGGTGAGCAGTTCTTC
TRBJ1-6	TRBV28	few	-	CASSLVRSDNSPLHF	TGTGCCAGCAGTCTTGTGCGATCGGATAATTCACCCCTCCACTTT